Listed below are T cell receptor beta chains from one sample, sequenced in a study of blood T cell repertoires in COVID-19. The method was immunoSEQ multiplex PCR; TCRdb's version includes in-frame clones alone and lacks a portion of them. The data contain about 28,000 clones, about 80% of them singletons. The sequencing input was peripheral blood. Every receptor here comes from a man in his 70s with acute or convalescent COVID-19. The CDR3 runs from the conserved cysteine through the conserved F or W. The order of the fields is V gene, D gene, J gene, clone size, CDR3 DNA, CDR3 protein. D genes are given only for firm matches. Where a row states a size, it is once, few, many or the class of an expanded clone; other rows omit it.

>TRBV20-1|TRBD1|TRBJ1-1|.
TGCAGTGCTGAGACAGGGAAGGAAGCTTTCTTT
CSAETGKEAFF
>TRBV11-1|.|TRBJ2-2|.
TGTGCCAGCAGCCCCCATCCAGGGGTGGCCGGGGAGCTGTTTTTT
CASSPHPGVAGELFF
>TRBV6-5|.|TRBJ2-5|once
TGTGCCAGCAGTTCGGCGGGAGAGACCCAGTACTTC
CASSSAGETQYF
>TRBV19|TRBD1|TRBJ2-7|few
TGTGCCAGTAGTGGAAAGACAGGGCTACTTCGGGAGCAGTACTTC
CASSGKTGLLREQYF
>TRBV7-2|.|TRBJ1-2|.
TGTGCCAGCAGCCGGACAGAAGTGGAAGGCTACACCTTC
CASSRTEVEGYTF
>TRBV12-3/TRBV12-4|.|TRBJ1-1|.
TGTGCCAGCACTAGGTCGGGACTTAAAGCTTTCTTT
CASTRSGLKAFF
>TRBV11-3|.|TRBJ2-7|few
TGTGCCAGCAGCTTCCAGGGGAGTAACGAGCAGTACTTC
CASSFQGSNEQYF
>TRBV30|.|TRBJ1-1|few
TGTGCCTGGAGTGTACAAAGGAACACTGAAGCTTTCTTT
CAWSVQRNTEAFF
>TRBV21-1|.|TRBJ2-6|.
TGTGCCAGCAGAAGGCTAGAGGAATTAAGCTCTGGGGCCAACGTCCTGACTTTC
CASRRLEELSSGANVLTF
>TRBV4-1|TRBD1|TRBJ2-3|.
TGCGCCAGCAGCCCGGGACAGGGGGCAACAGATACGCAGTATTTT
CASSPGQGATDTQYF
>TRBV28|TRBD1|TRBJ1-2|once
TGTGCCACCACGGCCACAGGGGGTCGAGGGGACTATGGCTACACCTTC
CATTATGGRGDYGYTF
>TRBV27|.|TRBJ2-5|.
TGTGCCAGCAGTTTAAAGGGCGGGGAGACCCAGTACTTC
CASSLKGGETQYF
>TRBV5-1|.|TRBJ2-1|.
TGCGCCAGCAGCTTGGTCGCAGGGAATAACAATGAGCAGTTCTTC
CASSLVAGNNNEQFF
>TRBV6-2/TRBV6-3|.|TRBJ2-6|.
.
CASSSSDWGGANVLTF
>TRBV7-6|.|TRBJ2-7|.
TGTGCCAGCAGCTTAGGCGGTGGGTGGTACGAGCAGTACTTC
CASSLGGGWYEQYF
>TRBV7-8|TRBD1|TRBJ1-5|few
TGTGCCAGCAGCTTACCGGGACAGTACAATCAGCCCCAGCATTTT
CASSLPGQYNQPQHF
>TRBV18|TRBD1|TRBJ1-1|.
TGTGCCAGCTCACAAGAGGGGGCATACACTGAAGCTTTCTTT
CASSQEGAYTEAFF
>TRBV6-1|TRBD1|TRBJ2-7|.
TGTGCCAGCAGTAAGCGCCAGGGGGCTTACGAGCAGTACTTC
CASSKRQGAYEQYF
>TRBV18|.|TRBJ1-1|few
TGTGCCAGCTCAGCCTCTCGTGGAGTCACTGAAGCTTTCTTT
CASSASRGVTEAFF
>TRBV18|TRBD2|TRBJ2-5|.
TGTGCCAGCTCAACGGGACTAGAAGAGACCCAGTACTTC
CASSTGLEETQYF
>TRBV10-3|TRBD1|TRBJ1-2|.
TGTGCCATCAGTGCCCCCCCAGGCGGGACAGGGAATGGCTACACCTTC
CAISAPPGGTGNGYTF
>TRBV18|TRBD2|TRBJ2-7|once
TGTGCCAGCTCACCCAGTCTCGCGCGGGAGCATGAGCAGTACTTC
CASSPSLAREHEQYF
>TRBV5-4|TRBD1|TRBJ2-3|.
TGTGCCAGCAGCGGTTCCGGGACAGCCACCGATACGCAGTATTTT
CASSGSGTATDTQYF
>TRBV3-1/TRBV3-2|.|TRBJ1-2|once
TGTGCCAGCAGCCAGGGCGGGGGAGTTGGCTACACCTTC
CASSQGGGVGYTF
>TRBV7-9|TRBD1|TRBJ1-1|.
TGTGCCAGCAGCTTCGGGACAGCCAGAGATGAAGCTTTCTTT
CASSFGTARDEAFF
>TRBV7-9|.|TRBJ2-1|.
TGTGCCAGCAGCTTACACGGGAGCTCCTACAATGAGCAGTTCTTC
CASSLHGSSYNEQFF
>TRBV29-1|.|TRBJ2-7|.
TGCAGCGTTGAAGATGGGACACGACCGAGACTCGAGCAGTACTTC
CSVEDGTRPRLEQYF
>TRBV10-3|TRBD2|TRBJ2-7|.
TGTGCCATCAGAGGTTGGACTAGCGCGAAGAGCTCCTACGAGCAGTACTTC
CAIRGWTSAKSSYEQYF
>TRBV4-3|TRBD2|TRBJ2-1|.
TGCGCCAGCAGCCAAGACCTCGGCGGGAGGACCTACAATGAGCAGTTCTTC
CASSQDLGGRTYNEQFF
>TRBV5-4|.|TRBJ1-2|.
TGTGCCAGCAGCACGGCCGCTCGGTCCCCCGCGCGGGGCTACACCTTC
CASSTAARSPARGYTF
>TRBV7-2|TRBD2|TRBJ2-3|.
TGTGCCAGCAGCTTTAGCGGGGGGTCTCTCACAGATACGCAGTATTTT
CASSFSGGSLTDTQYF
>TRBV5-1|TRBD2|TRBJ2-1|.
TGCGCCAGCGATGAACTAGCGGGAAACAATGAGCAGTTCTTC
CASDELAGNNEQFF
>TRBV5-1|.|TRBJ2-6|.
TGCGCCAGCAGCTCAGTGATTTCTGGGGCCAACGTCCTGACTTTC
CASSSVISGANVLTF
>TRBV6-6|TRBD1|TRBJ2-7|.
TGTGCCAGCAGTTACGGTACAGGGGCCGAGCAGTACTTC
CASSYGTGAEQYF
>TRBV18|TRBD1|TRBJ2-1|.
TGTGCCAGCTCACCAACAGGGGGCGCCATGAGGGATGAGCAGTTCTTC
CASSPTGGAMRDEQFF
>TRBV28|.|TRBJ2-1|.
TGTGCCAGCAGTTTGGCGGGGGCAAGTGGGTACAATGAGCAGTTCTTC
CASSLAGASGYNEQFF
>TRBV4-1|.|TRBJ1-3|.
TGCGCCAGCAGCCAAGACGCCGACTCTGACTCTGGAAACACCATATATTTT
CASSQDADSDSGNTIYF
>TRBV12-3/TRBV12-4|.|TRBJ2-3|.
TGTGCCAGCTCGGCGGGGGATACGCAGTATTTT
CASSAGDTQYF
>TRBV25-1|TRBD1|TRBJ2-2|.
TGTGCCAGCAGTGGACAGGGGCTAAACACCGGGGAGCTGTTTTTT
CASSGQGLNTGELFF
>TRBV5-5|TRBD1|TRBJ1-5|.
TGTGCCAGCAGCGGGAGGACAGGCAATAATCAGCCCCAGCATTTT
CASSGRTGNNQPQHF
>TRBV5-6|.|TRBJ2-7|.
TGTGCCAGCAGACAAACAGGATACGAGCAGTACTTC
CASRQTGYEQYF
>TRBV5-1|TRBD1|TRBJ2-3|.
TGCGCCAGCAGACCAGGGGGCGTCGATACGCAGTATTTT
CASRPGGVDTQYF
>TRBV4-3|.|TRBJ1-4|once
TGCGCCAGCAGCCAAGGGGGCCCTCCGACATCTGAAAAACTGTTTTTT
CASSQGGPPTSEKLFF
>TRBV3-1/TRBV3-2|TRBD1|TRBJ2-3|.
TGTGCCAGCAGCCTAGTCACGCTAGGACAGGGGGAAAACACAGATACGCAGTATTTT
CASSLVTLGQGENTDTQYF
>TRBV2|TRBD2|TRBJ2-5|few
TGTGCCAGCGTTAGAAGCGGGGGGTTTCTCGAAAGCCAGTACTTC
CASVRSGGFLESQYF
>TRBV29-1|.|TRBJ2-3|few
TGCAGCGTTTCACGGCGGAGGGGAGATACGCAGTATTTT
CSVSRRRGDTQYF
>TRBV19|.|TRBJ2-5|.
TGTGCCAGCTCATTCTCCGGAGAGACCCAGTACTTC
CASSFSGETQYF
>TRBV4-3|.|TRBJ2-7|.
TGCGCCAGCAGCCAAGATGTCGCCTACGAGCAGTACTTC
CASSQDVAYEQYF
>TRBV19|.|TRBJ1-5|.
TGTGCCAGTAGTACCGCCTATAATCAGCCCCAGCATTTT
CASSTAYNQPQHF
>TRBV27|TRBD2|TRBJ2-7|.
TGTGCCAGCAGCGTGACAGGGGTGGGACTAGCGGGTGGCCTACCCGAGCAGTACTTC
CASSVTGVGLAGGLPEQYF
>TRBV19|TRBD2|TRBJ2-1|once
TGTGCCAGTAGTCCTAGACTAGCGGGAGTTGTTGGTGTCAATGAGCAGTTCTTC
CASSPRLAGVVGVNEQFF
>TRBV2|.|TRBJ1-5|.
TGTGCCAGCAGAATTCAGGGTTTGGGCAATCAGCCCCAGCATTTT
CASRIQGLGNQPQHF
>TRBV13|.|TRBJ2-7|.
TGTGCCAGCAGCGCGTCCGACAGGTCCTACGAGCAGTACTTC
CASSASDRSYEQYF
>TRBV3-1/TRBV3-2|.|TRBJ2-2|.
TGTGCCAGCAGCCAAGATAAGATCCGGGGGAAGGGGAACACCGGGGAGCTGTTTTTT
CASSQDKIRGKGNTGELFF
>TRBV15|.|TRBJ2-7|few
TGTGCCACCAGCAGAGGAAGGGGAAGCGAGCAGTACTTC
CATSRGRGSEQYF
>TRBV7-9|TRBD1|TRBJ1-1|.
TGTGCCAGCAGCCCCCCAGGGGGGAACACTGAAGCTTTCTTT
CASSPPGGNTEAFF
>TRBV27|TRBD1|TRBJ1-1|few
TGTGCCAGCAGTTCCGGGACAGAGAACACTGAAGCTTTCTTT
CASSSGTENTEAFF
>TRBV7-3|.|TRBJ1-3|.
TGTGCCAGCAGCTTAATGCAGGGTGCGGGAAACACCATATATTTT
CASSLMQGAGNTIYF
>TRBV5-6|TRBD2|TRBJ2-3|.
TGTGCCAGCAGCCCGGGGGGGGCCACAGATACGCAGTATTTT
CASSPGGATDTQYF